Included here is one T cell receptor beta chain sequence, with context. Which antigen it targets is not known. No much larger clone is present one base from it, and per-base qualities are unavailable. Using the deep immunoSEQ assay, TCR CDR3 regions were amplified from genomic DNA by multiplex PCR. Extracted genomic DNA from each cell subset was distributed evenly across all wells of several immunoSEQ 96-well plates, and each plate was treated as a replicate. For sorted subsets, each replicate PCR was loaded with approximately 190 ng genomic DNA, equivalent to 30,000 to 35,000 T cell genomes. The purified libraries were quantified using a Qubit 3.0 fluorometer, sized with a Bioanalyzer 2100, and then quantified again using the KAPA Library Quantification kit. A separate single-read 150-cycle Illumina NextSeq 550 flow cell was used to sequence each immunoSEQ 96-well plate. The original methods were these. Because the immunoSEQ output held only junctional sequences and lacked quality scores, the filtering could not match the filtering applied to full-length reads. To assign V/J genes and CDR3, sequences were annotated using PyIR, a Python wrapper for IgBLAST v1.9, with IMGT germline references. Any read was removed if the V/J assignment was weak (E-value above 1e-6), the CDR3 was missing, or the read contained stop codons, out-of-frame junctions, or ambiguous translated residues. V3J clonotypes were defined as sequences sharing the same inferred V gene, J gene, and CDR3 amino acid sequence. Percentage overlap between repertoires was calculated by dividing the number of shared unique clonotypes by the size of the smaller repertoire. Repertoire richness was assessed with RTK rarefaction, the Chao1 estimator, and Recon v2.1 estimates of unobserved clonotypes. OLGA was used to compute generation probabilities for all TCRbeta clonotypes that the gDNA method yielded from several donors. Here the immuneACCESS table is served through TCRdb, limited to in-frame sequences with V and J called. Missing clones are a known gap in these copies; in checked studies unresolved V genes cover under half, and the rest lacks a known reason. The D gene and trimming were derived from the DNA, and the V and J assignments and clone size from that table. The sample table holds millions of clones, of which approximately 92% were seen once. Clones ranked in the top ten supply more than 0.12% of the sample.

These data originate in a study of shared clonotypes between healthy human individuals (dated by TCRdb to 2018 to 2020). Study-wide context: The cohort comprised a couple of women and three men aged 18 to 49 years. Leukapheresis yielded between about 0.9 and 10 billion PBMCs per donor. Blood TCR repertoires of 5 or 6 healthy adults were deeply sequenced to estimate repertoire size and the extent of clonotype sharing between individuals. Libraries were prepared and TCR repertoires were sequenced by different laboratories using diverse techniques, in order to increase sequencing depth and limit assay-specific biases. For each donor, three plates each were used for CD4 naive and CD4 memory, two plates were used for CD8 naive, and one plate was used for CD8 memory.

Summary of the overall study and its limitations: Estimated clonotype richness was generally larger for naive than for memory subsets. Rarefaction of sorted-subset datasets indicated incomplete sequencing despite the large sequencing depth. Higher generation probabilities were observed for clonotypes shared by all four sorted-subset donors than for non-shared clonotypes. Sampling was restricted to blood, and TCR repertoires in tissues likely differ from the TCR repertoires found in blood. Based on pairwise subsampling, the degree of clonotype sharing among donors was expected to be affected by sequencing depth. Because the study included a small number of donors, the genetic and exposure-history diversity represented was limited. When a few donors were compared, the shared fraction of clonotypes was 5% to 6.5% for naive CD4, less than 4% for naive CD8, about 2.4% for memory CD4, and under 0.5% for memory CD8.

The donors were healthy, HIV-negative adults with no recently reported acute infections or vaccinations. Every donor was a Caucasian adult living in Nashville, Tennessee, USA. CD4+ T cells were enriched by magnetic negative selection; naive cells were then positively selected on CD45RA, and the negative fraction formed the memory subset. Blood was collected by leukapheresis, and PBMCs were isolated by Ficoll-Histopaque density gradient centrifugation and then cryopreserved in liquid nitrogen vapor phase. Analytical flow cytometry was used to check the purity and quantity of each magnetically sorted T cell population. Genomic DNA was isolated from each sorted fraction and quantified by UV absorbance on a Nanodrop 2000c. The CDR3 runs 12 residues from the cysteine to the phenylalanine. The sequence is cut down to CDR3 DNA, 36 bases in frame from base 1. A distance of 11 bases separates the germline ends of V and J, which lose 4 bases and 10 bases respectively. The germline V gene (reference sequence) supplies CDR1 SEHNR and CDR2 FQNEAQ.

Input material: naive CD4+ T cells sorted from blood. This specimen's cell subset or site label, per the study, means: CD45RA+ positively selected. The V gene is TRBV7-9 and the J gene is TRBJ2-1; possibly the D gene is TRBD2, per 5 matching bases. The receptor comes from a man between 18 and 35 years old in good health. CDR3 reads: CASSSSTGEQFF. The sequenced DNA: TGTGCCAGCAGCTCATCGACGGGGGAGCAGTTCTTC.